The clone carrying this T cell receptor (beta chain) showed up just once. Its specificity is unknown. Trimming took off 3 bases at V and 5 bases at J, with 16 bases between the two ends. The CDR3 covers 14 residues. Germline CDR1 reads GTSNPN; CDR2 reads SVGIG (reference sequence). Sequencing was performed with immunoSEQ multiplex PCR; in TCRdb, only in-frame clones are kept and a portion is missing. The sample records 130,000 or so clones, around 89% being singletons. The data are from a study of T cell responses to AZD1222 COVID-19 vaccine. Whole-study results and caveats: Repertoires were obtained solely post-peak T cell response.

The sequence derives from an adult in good health. The sequencing here drew on peripheral blood, taken on day 0 of MenACWY control vaccination. The V call is TRBV30, the J call TRBJ2-5; tentatively, D is TRBD1 (5 bases). The CDR3 region has the DNA TGTGCCTGGAGCACAGGACAAACTCGGGAGACCCAGTACTTC. Amino acid sequence: CAWSTGQTRETQYF.